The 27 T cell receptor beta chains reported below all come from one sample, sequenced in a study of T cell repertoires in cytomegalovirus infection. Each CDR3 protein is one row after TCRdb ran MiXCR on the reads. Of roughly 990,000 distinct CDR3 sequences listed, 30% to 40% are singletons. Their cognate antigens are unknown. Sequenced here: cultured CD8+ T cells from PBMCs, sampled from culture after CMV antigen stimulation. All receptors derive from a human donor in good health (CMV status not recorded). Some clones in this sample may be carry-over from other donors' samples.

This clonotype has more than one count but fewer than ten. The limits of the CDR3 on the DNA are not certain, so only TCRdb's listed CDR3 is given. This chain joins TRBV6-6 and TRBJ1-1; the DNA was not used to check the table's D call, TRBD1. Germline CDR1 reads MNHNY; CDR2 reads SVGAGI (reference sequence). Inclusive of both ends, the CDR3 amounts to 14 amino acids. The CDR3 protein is CASILDRRNTEAFF.

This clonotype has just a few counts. The CDR3 nucleotides read TGCGCCAGCAGCCAAGATCAGGGAATGGGCAATCAGCCCCAGCATTTT. Amino acid sequence: CASSQDQGMGNQPQHF. The chain carries TRBV4-1 and TRBJ1-5, with a tentative D call TRBD1 (5 bases). The germline CDR1 and CDR2 sequences are MGHRA and YSYEKL. The CDR3 totals 16 residues. V was shortened by 0 bases and J by 2 bases, with 11 bases between the two germline ends.

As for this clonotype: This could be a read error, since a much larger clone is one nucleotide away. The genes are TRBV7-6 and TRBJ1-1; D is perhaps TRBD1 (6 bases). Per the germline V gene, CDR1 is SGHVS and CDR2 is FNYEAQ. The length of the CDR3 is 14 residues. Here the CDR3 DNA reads TGTGCCAACAGCTCCGAAGGACAGCCGACTGAAGCTTTCTTT. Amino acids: CANSSEGQPTEAFF.

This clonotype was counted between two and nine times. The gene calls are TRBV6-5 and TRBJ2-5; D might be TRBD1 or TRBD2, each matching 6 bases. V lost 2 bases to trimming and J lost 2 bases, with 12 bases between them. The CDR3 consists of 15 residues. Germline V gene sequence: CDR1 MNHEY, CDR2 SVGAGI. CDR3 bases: TGTGCCAGCAGTTACGTGGGGGGCAGTCAAGAGACCCAGTACTTC. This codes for CASSYVGGSQETQYF.

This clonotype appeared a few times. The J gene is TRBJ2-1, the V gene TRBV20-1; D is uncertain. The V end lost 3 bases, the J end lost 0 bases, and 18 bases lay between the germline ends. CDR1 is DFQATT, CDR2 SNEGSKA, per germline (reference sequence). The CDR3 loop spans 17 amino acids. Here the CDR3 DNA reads TGCAGTGCTAGTACCCCCAGGACCCAAAGCTCCTACAATGAGCAGTTCTTC. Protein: CSASTPRTQSSYNEQFF.

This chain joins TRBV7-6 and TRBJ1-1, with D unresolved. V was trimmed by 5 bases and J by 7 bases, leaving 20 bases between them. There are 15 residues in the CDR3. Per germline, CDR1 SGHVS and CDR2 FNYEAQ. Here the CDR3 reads CASSGVGSSLVEAFF. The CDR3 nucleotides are TGTGCCAGCAGCGGAGTGGGTAGTTCGTTGGTTGAAGCTTTCTTT.

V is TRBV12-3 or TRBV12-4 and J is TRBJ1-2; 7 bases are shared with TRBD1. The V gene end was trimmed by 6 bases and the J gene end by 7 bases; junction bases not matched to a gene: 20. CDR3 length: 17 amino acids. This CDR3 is CASSLVGGTVRFVGYTF. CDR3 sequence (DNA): TGTGCCAGCAGCCTAGTAGGAGGGACAGTTCGCTTTGTTGGCTACACCTTC.

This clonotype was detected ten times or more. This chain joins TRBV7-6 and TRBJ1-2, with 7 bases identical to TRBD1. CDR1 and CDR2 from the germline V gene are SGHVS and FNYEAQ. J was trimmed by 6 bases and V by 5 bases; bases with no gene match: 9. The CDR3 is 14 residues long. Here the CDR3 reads CASSKGQPKDGYTF. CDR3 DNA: TGTGCCAGCAGCAAGGGACAGCCAAAAGATGGCTACACCTTC.

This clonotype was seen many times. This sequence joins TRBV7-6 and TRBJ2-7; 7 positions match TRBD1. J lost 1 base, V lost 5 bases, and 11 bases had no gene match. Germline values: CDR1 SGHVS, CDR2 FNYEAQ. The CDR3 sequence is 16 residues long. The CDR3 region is CASSARGGSGSYEQYF. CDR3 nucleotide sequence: TGTGCCAGCAGCGCCCGAGGGGGCTCGGGATCCTACGAGCAGTACTTC.

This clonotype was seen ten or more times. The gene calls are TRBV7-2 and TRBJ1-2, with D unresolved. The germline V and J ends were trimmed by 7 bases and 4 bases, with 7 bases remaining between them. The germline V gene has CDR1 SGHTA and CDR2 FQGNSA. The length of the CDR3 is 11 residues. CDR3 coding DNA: TGTGCCAGCACCTCGGGCTATGGCTACACCTTC. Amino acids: CASTSGYGYTF.

In DNA, the CDR3 is TGTGCCAGCAGTTACTCGGAACAGGGGGCTGACTATGGCTACACCTTC. Translating it yields CASSYSEQGADYGYTF. The chain carries TRBV6-8 and TRBJ1-2, with TRBD1 matching over 9 bases. From germline, CDR1 is MNHGY and CDR2 SAAAGT. The CDR3 covers 16 residues. V lost 0 bases and J lost 3; bases outside the gene matches: 5.

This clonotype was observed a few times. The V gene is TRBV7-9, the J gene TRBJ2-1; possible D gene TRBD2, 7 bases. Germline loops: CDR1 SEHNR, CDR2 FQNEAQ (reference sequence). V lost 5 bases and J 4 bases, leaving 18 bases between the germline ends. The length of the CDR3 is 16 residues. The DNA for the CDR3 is TGTGCCAGCAGCCACTGGGCGGGGGCGATATACAATGAGCAGTTCTTC. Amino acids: CASSHWAGAIYNEQFF.

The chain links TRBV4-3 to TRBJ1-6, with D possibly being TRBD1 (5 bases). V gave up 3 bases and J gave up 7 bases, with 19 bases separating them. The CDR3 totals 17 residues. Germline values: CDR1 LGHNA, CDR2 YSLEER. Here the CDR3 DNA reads TGCGCCAGCAGCCATGCATCAACAGGTTTGAGGAATTCACCCCTCCACTTT. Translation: CASSHASTGLRNSPLHF.

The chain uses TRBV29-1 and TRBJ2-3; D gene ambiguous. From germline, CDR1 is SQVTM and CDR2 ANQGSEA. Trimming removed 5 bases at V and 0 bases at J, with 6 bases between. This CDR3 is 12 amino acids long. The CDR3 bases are TGCAGCGTTTGGGCTAGCACAGATACGCAGTATTTT. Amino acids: CSVWASTDTQYF.

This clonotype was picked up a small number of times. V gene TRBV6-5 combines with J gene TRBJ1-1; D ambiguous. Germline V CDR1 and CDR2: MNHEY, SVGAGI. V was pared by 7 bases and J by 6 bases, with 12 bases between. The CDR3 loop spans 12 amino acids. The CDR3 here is CASTSLRAEAFF. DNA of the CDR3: TGTGCCAGCACCTCCTTGAGAGCTGAAGCTTTCTTT.

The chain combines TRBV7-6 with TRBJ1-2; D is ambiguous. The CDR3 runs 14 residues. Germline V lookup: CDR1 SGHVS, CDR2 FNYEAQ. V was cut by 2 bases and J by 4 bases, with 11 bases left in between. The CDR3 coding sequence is TGTGCCAGCAGCTTATTGGCAGAAGCCTATGGCTACACCTTC. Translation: CASSLLAEAYGYTF.

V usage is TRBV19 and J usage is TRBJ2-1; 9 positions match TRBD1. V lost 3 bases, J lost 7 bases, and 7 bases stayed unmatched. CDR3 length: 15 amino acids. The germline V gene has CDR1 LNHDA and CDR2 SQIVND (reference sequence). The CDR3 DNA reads TGTGCCAGTAGTATCACAACAGGGGGCTCGAATGAGCAGTTCTTC. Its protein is CASSITTGGSNEQFF. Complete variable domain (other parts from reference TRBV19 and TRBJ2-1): DGGITQSPKYLFRKEGQNVTLSCEQNLNHDAMYWYRQDPGQGLRLIYYSQIVNDFQKGDIAEGYSVSREKKESFPLTVTSAQKNPTAFYLCASSITTGGSNEQFFGPGTRLTVL.

The CDR3 region is CAITTGGLGYTF. The DNA of the CDR3 is TGTGCCATCACGACAGGGGGCCTTGGCTACACCTTC. The J gene is TRBJ1-2, the V gene TRBV10-3; TRBD1 aligns across 10 bases. The CDR3 is 12 amino acids. The V segment lost 7 bases and the J segment 7 bases; nucleotides outside the gene matches: 3. Germline V gives CDR1 ENHRY, CDR2 SYGVKD.

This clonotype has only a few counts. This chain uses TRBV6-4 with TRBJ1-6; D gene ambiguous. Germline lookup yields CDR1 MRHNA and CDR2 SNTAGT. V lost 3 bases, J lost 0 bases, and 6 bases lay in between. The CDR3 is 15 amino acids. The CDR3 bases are TGTGCCAGCAGTGAAGGAAGCTCCTATAATTCACCCCTCCACTTT. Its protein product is CASSEGSSYNSPLHF.

This chain's CDR3 is CASSPLGRHKGTQYF. Written as DNA, the CDR3 is TGTGCCAGCAGCCCACTAGGACGACACAAGGGCACGCAGTATTTT. The rearrangement joins TRBV7-8 to TRBJ2-3; D is possibly TRBD2 (5 bases). Germline V gives CDR1 SGHVS, CDR2 FQNEAQ. The CDR3 consists of 15 residues. V lost 5 bases, J lost 9 bases, and 21 bases lay in between.

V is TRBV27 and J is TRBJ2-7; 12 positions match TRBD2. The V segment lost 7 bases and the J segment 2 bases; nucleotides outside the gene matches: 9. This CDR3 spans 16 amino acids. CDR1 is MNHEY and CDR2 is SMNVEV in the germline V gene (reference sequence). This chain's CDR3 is CASTLTSGGLTYEQYF. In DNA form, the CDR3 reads TGTGCCAGCACCTTGACTAGCGGGGGCCTTACCTACGAGCAGTACTTC.

The DNA for the CDR3 is TGTGCCAGCAGCCTTAACCCCCACGCTAACTATGGCTACACCTTC. It is translated as CASSLNPHANYGYTF. The chain links TRBV7-3 to TRBJ1-2, with no clear D. CDR1 is SGHTA, CDR2 FQGTGA, per germline. V lost 5 bases and J 0 bases, leaving 13 bases between the germline ends. The CDR3 runs 15 residues.

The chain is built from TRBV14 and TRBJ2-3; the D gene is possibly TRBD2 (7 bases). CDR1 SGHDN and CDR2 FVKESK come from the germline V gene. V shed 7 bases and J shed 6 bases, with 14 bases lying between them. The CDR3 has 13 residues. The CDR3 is CASTRGASDTQYF. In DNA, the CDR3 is TGTGCCAGCACCCGGGGGGCCAGTGATACGCAGTATTTT.

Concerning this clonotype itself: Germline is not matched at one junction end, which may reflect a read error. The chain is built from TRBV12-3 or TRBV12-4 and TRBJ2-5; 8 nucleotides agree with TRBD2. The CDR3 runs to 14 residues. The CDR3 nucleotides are TGTGCCAGCAGATTAGCGGGGATCCAAGAGACCCAGTACTTC. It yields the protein CASRLAGIQETQYF.

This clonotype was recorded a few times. The CDR3 region is CASSMSRFNPNQPQHF. In DNA, the CDR3 is TGTGCCAGTAGTATGAGCCGCTTTAACCCCAATCAGCCCCAGCATTTT. The rearrangement joins TRBV19 to TRBJ1-5, with D hard to call. V lost 3 bases, J lost 3 bases, and 15 bases lay in between. Germline V gives CDR1 LNHDA, CDR2 SQIVND (reference sequence). This CDR3 region has 16 residues.

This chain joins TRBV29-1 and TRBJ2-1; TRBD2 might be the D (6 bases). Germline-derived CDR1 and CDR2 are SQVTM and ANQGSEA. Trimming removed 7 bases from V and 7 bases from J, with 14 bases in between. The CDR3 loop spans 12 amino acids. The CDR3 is CSASGLSNEQFF. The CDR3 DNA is TGCAGCGCTTCGGGACTTTCAAATGAGCAGTTCTTC.

The CDR3: CASSQAGGETQYF. In nucleotides, the CDR3 is TGCGCCAGCAGCCAAGCAGGGGGGGAGACCCAGTACTTC. The chain has TRBV4-1 and TRBJ2-5, with D maybe TRBD1 (7 bases). CDR3 length equals 13 residues. Germline V gene sequence: CDR1 MGHRA, CDR2 YSYEKL. V gave up 1 base and J gave up 5 bases, with 8 bases separating them.